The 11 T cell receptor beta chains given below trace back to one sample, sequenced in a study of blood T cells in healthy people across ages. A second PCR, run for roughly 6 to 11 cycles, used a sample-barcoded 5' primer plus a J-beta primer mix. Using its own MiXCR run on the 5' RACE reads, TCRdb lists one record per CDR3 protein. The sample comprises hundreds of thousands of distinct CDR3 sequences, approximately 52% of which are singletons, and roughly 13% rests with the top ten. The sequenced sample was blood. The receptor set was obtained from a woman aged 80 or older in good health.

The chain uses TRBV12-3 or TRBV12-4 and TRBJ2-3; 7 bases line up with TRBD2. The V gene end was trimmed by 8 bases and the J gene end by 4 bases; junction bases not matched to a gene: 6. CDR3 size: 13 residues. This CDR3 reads CASGLVGADTQYF. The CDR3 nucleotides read TGTGCCAGCGGACTAGTTGGGGCAGATACGCAGTATTTT.

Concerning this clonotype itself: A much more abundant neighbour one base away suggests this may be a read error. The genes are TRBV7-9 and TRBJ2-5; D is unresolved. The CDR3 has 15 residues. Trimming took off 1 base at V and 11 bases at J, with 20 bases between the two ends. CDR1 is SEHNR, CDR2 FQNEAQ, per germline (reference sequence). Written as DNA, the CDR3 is TGTGCCAGCAGCTTAGGTTCCGGGTCGGGCAATGAGCAGTACTTC. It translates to CASSLGSGSGNEQYF.

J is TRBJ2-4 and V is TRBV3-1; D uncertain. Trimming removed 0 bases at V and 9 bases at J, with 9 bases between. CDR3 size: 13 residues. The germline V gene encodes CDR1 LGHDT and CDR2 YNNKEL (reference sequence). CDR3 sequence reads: CASSQDIWSIQYF. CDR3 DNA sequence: TGTGCCAGCAGCCAAGATATTTGGAGCATTCAGTACTTC.

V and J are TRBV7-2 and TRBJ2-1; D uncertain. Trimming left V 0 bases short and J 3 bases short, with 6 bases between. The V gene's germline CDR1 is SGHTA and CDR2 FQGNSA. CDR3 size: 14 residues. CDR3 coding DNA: TGTGCCAGCAGCTTAGCTAGCTTCTACAATGAGCAGTTCTTC. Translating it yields CASSLASFYNEQFF.

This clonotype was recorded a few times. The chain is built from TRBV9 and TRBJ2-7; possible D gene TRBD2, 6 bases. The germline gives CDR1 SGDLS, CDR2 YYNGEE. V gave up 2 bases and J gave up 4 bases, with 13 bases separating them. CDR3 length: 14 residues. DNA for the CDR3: TGTGCCAGCAGCGTTTACGGGAGTAGTTACGAGCAGTACTTC. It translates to CASSVYGSSYEQYF.

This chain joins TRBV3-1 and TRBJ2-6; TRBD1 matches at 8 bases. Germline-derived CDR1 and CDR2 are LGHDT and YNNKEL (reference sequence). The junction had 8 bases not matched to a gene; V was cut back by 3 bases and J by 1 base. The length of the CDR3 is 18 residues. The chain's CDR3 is CASSQTRTGRSGANVLTF. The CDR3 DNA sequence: TGTGCCAGCAGCCAGACCAGGACAGGGCGGTCTGGGGCCAACGTCCTGACTTTC.

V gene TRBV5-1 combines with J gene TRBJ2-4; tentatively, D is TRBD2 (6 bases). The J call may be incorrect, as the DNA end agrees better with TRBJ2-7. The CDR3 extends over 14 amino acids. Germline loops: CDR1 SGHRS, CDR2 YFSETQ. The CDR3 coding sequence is TGCGCCAGCAGGGGGGGTTCAAGGTCCTACGAGCAGTACTTC. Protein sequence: CASRGGSRSYEQYF.

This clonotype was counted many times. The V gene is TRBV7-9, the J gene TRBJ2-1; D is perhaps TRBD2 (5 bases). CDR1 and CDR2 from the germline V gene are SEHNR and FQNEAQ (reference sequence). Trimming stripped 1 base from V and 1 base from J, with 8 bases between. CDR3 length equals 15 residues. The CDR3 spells CASSLERASYNEQFF. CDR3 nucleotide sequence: TGTGCCAGCAGCTTAGAGAGGGCTTCCTACAATGAGCAGTTCTTC.

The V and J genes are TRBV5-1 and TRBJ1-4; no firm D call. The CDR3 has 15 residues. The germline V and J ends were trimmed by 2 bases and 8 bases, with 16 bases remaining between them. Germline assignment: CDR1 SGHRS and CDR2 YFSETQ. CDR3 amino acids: CASSFDGEALEKLFF. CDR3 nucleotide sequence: TGCGCCAGCAGCTTCGACGGGGAGGCGCTCGAAAAACTGTTTTTT.

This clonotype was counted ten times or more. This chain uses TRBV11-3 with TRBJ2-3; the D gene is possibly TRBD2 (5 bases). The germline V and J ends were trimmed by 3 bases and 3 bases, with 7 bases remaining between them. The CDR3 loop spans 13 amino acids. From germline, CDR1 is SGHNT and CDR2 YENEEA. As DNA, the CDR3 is TGTGCCAGCAGCTTGGGAGAGACAGATACGCAGTATTTT. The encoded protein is CASSLGETDTQYF.

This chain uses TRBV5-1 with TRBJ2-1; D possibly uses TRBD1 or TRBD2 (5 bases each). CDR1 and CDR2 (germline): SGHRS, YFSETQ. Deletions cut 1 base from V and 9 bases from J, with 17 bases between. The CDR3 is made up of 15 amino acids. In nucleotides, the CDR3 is TGCGCCAGCAGCTTGAACCTACAGCCTGGGACTGAGCAGTTCTTC. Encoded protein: CASSLNLQPGTEQFF.